A single sample is the source of the 15 T cell receptor beta chains below, sequenced in a study of cytomegalovirus exposure and HLA in healthy donors. The PCR employed 60 Vbeta primers together with 13 Jbeta primers. TCRdb's copy holds only in-frame clones and misses some; the assay was immunoSEQ multiplex PCR. This repertoire shows 200,000 to 250,000 clones, 85% to 90% found once; its top ten account for about 1.2%. Sequenced sample: PBMCs. Receptors originate from a human donor in good health.

This clone has a handful of counts. The chain carries TRBV19 and TRBJ1-2, with D unresolved. Germline CDR1 is LNHDA and CDR2 is SQIVND (reference sequence). The CDR3 spans 14 residues. V was pared by 3 bases and J by 8 bases, with 16 bases between. The CDR3 coding sequence is TGTGCCAGTAGTATCCTCCTACCCGGTTACGGCTACACCTTC. This gives the protein CASSILLPGYGYTF. Using reference TRBV19 and TRBJ1-2 for the parts outside the CDR3, the full variable domain is DGGITQSPKYLFRKEGQNVTLSCEQNLNHDAMYWYRQDPGQGLRLIYYSQIVNDFQKGDIAEGYSVSREKKESFPLTVTSAQKNPTAFYLCASSILLPGYGYTFGSGTRLTVV.

J is TRBJ2-3 and V is TRBV7-2; D possibly corresponds to TRBD1 (6 bases). Trimming cost V 6 bases and J 6 bases, with 13 bases left between them. Per germline, CDR1 SGHTA and CDR2 FQGNSA. The CDR3 has 13 residues. The CDR3 bases are TGTGCCAGCAGTTTAACAGGGTCCGATACGCAGTATTTT. Amino acid sequence: CASSLTGSDTQYF. Based on the CDR3 plus reference TRBV7-2 and TRBJ2-3, the full variable domain is GAGVSQSPSNKVTEKGKDVELRCDPISGHTALYWYRQSLGQGLEFLIYFQGNSAPDKSGLPSDRFSAERTGGSVSTLTIQRTQQEDSAVYLCASSLTGSDTQYFGPGTRLTVL.

J is TRBJ1-2 and V is TRBV7-9, with D perhaps TRBD1 (6 bases). The CDR3 runs to 14 residues. Germline lookup yields CDR1 SEHNR and CDR2 FQNEAQ (reference sequence). V lost 0 bases and J lost 4, with 9 bases in between. The CDR3 coding sequence is TGTGCCAGCAGCTTAGCGCAGGGGACCTATGGCTACACCTTC. Translated, it gives CASSLAQGTYGYTF. The full variable domain, rest sourced from reference TRBV7-9 and TRBJ1-2, is DTGVSQNPRHKITKRGQNVTFRCDPISEHNRLYWYRQTLGQGPEFLTYFQNEAQLEKSRLLSDRFSAERPKGSFSTLEIQRTEQGDSAMYLCASSLAQGTYGYTFGSGTRLTVV.

The J gene is TRBJ2-2, the V gene TRBV7-9; TRBD2 might be the D (7 bases). This CDR3 spans 17 amino acids. The V gene's germline CDR1 is SEHNR and CDR2 FQNEAQ (reference sequence). Trimming shortened V by 2 bases and J by 7 bases, and 20 bases separated the two germline ends. DNA of the CDR3: TGTGCCAGCAGCTTATGGTCGGGGGGCGCAGCCATCGGGGAGCTGTTTTTT. Translation gives CASSLWSGGAAIGELFF.

This rearrangement joins TRBV6-6 to TRBJ1-1; D is unresolved. The germline V gene encodes CDR1 MNHNY and CDR2 SVGAGI (reference sequence). V was trimmed by 3 bases and J by 4 bases, leaving 15 bases between them. CDR3 size: 15 residues. CDR3 in amino acids: CASSYMRPESTEAFF. Here the CDR3 DNA reads TGTGCCAGCAGTTATATGAGGCCTGAGAGCACTGAAGCTTTCTTT.

The gene calls are TRBV28 and TRBJ1-2; 7 bases match TRBD1. Germline loops: CDR1 MDHEN, CDR2 SYDVKM. With V trimmed by 6 bases and J by 8 bases, 18 bases remained unmatched. This CDR3 spans 16 amino acids. The CDR3 spells CASSRPPMTGSGGYTF. CDR3 nucleotides: TGTGCCAGCAGCCGACCCCCCATGACAGGGTCGGGGGGCTACACCTTC.

The chain uses TRBV7-2 and TRBJ1-2; D remains ambiguous. Germline V gene data show CDR1 as SGHTA and CDR2 as FQGNSA. The CDR3 sequence is 15 residues long. V lost 5 bases and J lost 5, with 18 bases in between. This CDR3 is CASSPTGGERYGYTF. DNA of the CDR3: TGTGCCAGCAGCCCCACCGGTGGGGAGCGATATGGCTACACCTTC. Full variable domain (remainder filled in from reference TRBV7-2 and TRBJ1-2): GAGVSQSPSNKVTEKGKDVELRCDPISGHTALYWYRQSLGQGLEFLIYFQGNSAPDKSGLPSDRFSAERTGGSVSTLTIQRTQQEDSAVYLCASSPTGGERYGYTFGSGTRLTVV.

V usage is TRBV7-8 and J usage is TRBJ1-1; D unclear. The CDR3 consists of 14 residues. Looked up from germline, CDR1 is SGHVS and CDR2 is FQNEAQ. Trimming cost V 7 bases and J 0 bases, with 12 bases left between them. CDR3 bases: TGTGCCAGCATGGAGGGCCTCATGAACACTGAAGCTTTCTTT. Encoded protein: CASMEGLMNTEAFF.

This chain joins TRBV14 and TRBJ2-6, with D unresolved. The CDR3 is 18 amino acids. The V end was cut by 4 bases, the J end by 2 bases, with 18 bases between. CDR1 is SGHDN and CDR2 is FVKESK in the germline V gene. The CDR3 here is CASSLTGRLIAGANVLTF. The CDR3 DNA reads TGTGCCAGCAGCCTCACGGGTAGATTGATTGCTGGGGCCAACGTCCTGACTTTC.

The chain has TRBV5-5 and TRBJ2-7; 16 nucleotides match TRBD2. V shed 4 bases and J 4 bases; nucleotides not matched to a gene: 2. Germline V lookup: CDR1 SGHKS, CDR2 YYEKEE (reference sequence). CDR3 size: 15 residues. The CDR3 is CASSQGLAGGYEQYF. The CDR3 DNA follows: TGTGCCAGCAGCCAGGGACTAGCGGGAGGGTACGAGCAGTACTTC.

V usage is TRBV27 and J usage is TRBJ2-6; 7 positions match TRBD1. CDR1 and CDR2 from the germline V gene are MNHEY and SMNVEV (reference sequence). The CDR3 extends over 15 amino acids. J gave up 0 bases and V 7 bases, and 3 bases lay outside the gene matches. CDR3 nucleotides: TGTGCCAGCAAGGGGACAGTCTCTGGGGCCAACGTCCTGACTTTC. Encoded protein: CASKGTVSGANVLTF.

As concerns this clone: Other nucleotide sequences from this sample produce the same CDR3. CDR3 in amino acids: CASSIHRDRGYEQYF. The DNA for the CDR3 is TGTGCCAGTAGTATACACCGGGACAGGGGGTACGAGCAGTACTTC. This rearrangement joins TRBV6-5 to TRBJ2-7; 11 bases agree with TRBD1. V lost 9 bases to trimming and J lost 4 bases; unmatched junction nucleotides: 11. Germline-derived CDR1 and CDR2 are MNHEY and SVGAGI. This CDR3 spans 15 amino acids.

The V call is TRBV19, the J call TRBJ2-7; D is unresolved. The germline CDR1 and CDR2 sequences are LNHDA and SQIVND (reference sequence). Trimming shortened V by 4 bases and J by 2 bases, and 12 bases separated the two germline ends. This CDR3 spans 14 amino acids. The CDR3 sequence is CASSKEASAYEQYF. The CDR3 DNA is TGTGCCAGTAGTAAAGAGGCAAGCGCCTACGAGCAGTACTTC.

The gene calls are TRBV28 and TRBJ1-5; D not resolved. Per germline, CDR1 MDHEN and CDR2 SYDVKM. Trimming shortened V by 3 bases and J by 2 bases, and 2 bases separated the two germline ends. This CDR3 has 12 residues. This CDR3 is CASSFGNQPQHF. CDR3 DNA: TGTGCCAGCAGTTTCGGCAATCAGCCCCAGCATTTT.

This clone turned up a few times. CDR3 coding DNA: TGTGCCAGCAGTTACGATTGGGGAGGGGGGCGCGAGCAGTACTTC. It codes for CASSYDWGGGREQYF. This chain connects TRBV6-5 to TRBJ2-7; D is perhaps TRBD2 (7 bases). Germline V gene lookup returns CDR1 MNHEY and CDR2 SVGAGI. The CDR3 length is 15 residues. V was cut by 2 bases and J by 6 bases, with 17 bases left in between.